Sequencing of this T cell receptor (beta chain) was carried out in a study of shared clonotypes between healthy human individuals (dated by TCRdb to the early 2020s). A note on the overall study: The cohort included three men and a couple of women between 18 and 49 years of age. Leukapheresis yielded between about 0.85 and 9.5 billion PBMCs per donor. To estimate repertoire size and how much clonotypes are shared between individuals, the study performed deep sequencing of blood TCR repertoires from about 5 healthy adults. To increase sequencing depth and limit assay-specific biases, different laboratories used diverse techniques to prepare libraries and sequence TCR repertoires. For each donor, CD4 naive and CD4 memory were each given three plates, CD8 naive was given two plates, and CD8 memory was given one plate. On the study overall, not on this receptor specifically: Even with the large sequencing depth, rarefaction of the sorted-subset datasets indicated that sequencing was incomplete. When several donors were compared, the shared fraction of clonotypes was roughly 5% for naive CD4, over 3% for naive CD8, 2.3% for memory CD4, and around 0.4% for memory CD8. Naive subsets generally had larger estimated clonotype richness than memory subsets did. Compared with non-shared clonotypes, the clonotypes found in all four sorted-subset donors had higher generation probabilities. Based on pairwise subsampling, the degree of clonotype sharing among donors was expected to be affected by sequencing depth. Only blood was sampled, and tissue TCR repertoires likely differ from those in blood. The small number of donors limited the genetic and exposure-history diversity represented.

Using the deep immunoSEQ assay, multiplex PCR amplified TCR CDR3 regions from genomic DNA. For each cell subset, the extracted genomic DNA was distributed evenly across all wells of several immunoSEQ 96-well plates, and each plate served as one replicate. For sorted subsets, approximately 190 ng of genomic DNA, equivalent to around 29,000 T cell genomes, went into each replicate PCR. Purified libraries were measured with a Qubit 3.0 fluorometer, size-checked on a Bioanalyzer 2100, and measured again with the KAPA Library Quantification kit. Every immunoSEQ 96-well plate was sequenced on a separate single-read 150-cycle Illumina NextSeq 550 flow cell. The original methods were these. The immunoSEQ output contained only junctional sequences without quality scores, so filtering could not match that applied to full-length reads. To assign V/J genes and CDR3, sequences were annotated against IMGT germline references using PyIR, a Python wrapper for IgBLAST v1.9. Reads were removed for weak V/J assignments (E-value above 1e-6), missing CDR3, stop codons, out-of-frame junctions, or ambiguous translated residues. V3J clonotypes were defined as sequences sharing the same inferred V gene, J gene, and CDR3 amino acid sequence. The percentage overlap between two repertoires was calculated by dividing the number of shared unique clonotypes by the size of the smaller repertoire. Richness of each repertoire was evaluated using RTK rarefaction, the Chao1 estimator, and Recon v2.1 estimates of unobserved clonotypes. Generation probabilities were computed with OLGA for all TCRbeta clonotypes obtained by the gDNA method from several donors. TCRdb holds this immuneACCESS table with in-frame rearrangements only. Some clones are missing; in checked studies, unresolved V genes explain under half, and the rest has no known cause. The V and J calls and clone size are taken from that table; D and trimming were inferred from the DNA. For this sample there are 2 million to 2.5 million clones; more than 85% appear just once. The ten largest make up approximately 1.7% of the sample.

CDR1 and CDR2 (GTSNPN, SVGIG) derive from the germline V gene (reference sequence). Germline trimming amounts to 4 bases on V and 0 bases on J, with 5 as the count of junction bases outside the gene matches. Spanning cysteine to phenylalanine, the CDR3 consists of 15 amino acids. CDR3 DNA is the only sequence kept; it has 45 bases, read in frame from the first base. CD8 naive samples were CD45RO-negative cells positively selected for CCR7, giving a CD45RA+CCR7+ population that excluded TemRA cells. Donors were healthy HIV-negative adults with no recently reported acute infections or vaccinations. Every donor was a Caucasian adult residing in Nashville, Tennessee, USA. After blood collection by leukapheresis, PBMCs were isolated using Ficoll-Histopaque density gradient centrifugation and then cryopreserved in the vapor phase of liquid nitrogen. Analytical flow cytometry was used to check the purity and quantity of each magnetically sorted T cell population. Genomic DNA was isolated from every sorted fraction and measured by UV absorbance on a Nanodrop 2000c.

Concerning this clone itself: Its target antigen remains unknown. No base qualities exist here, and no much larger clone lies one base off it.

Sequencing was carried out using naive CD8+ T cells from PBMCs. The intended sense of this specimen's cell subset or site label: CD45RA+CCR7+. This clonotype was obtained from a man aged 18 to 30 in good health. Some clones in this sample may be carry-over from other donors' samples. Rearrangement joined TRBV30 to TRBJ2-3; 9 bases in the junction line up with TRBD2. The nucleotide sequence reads TGTGCCTGGACTAGCGGGACCACTAGCACAGATACGCAGTATTTT. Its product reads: CAWTSGTTSTDTQYF.